Listed here are 29 T cell receptor beta chains from one sample, sequenced in a study of cytomegalovirus exposure and HLA in healthy donors. A multiplex PCR was run with 60 Vbeta primers and 13 Jbeta primers. Data came from immunoSEQ multiplex PCR; TCRdb stores just in-frame clones and leaves some out. Seen here are some 100,000 clones, 79% observed once, and the top ten hold approximately 4.1%. Sequenced: PBMCs. These receptors originate from a female donor in good health and CMV-seropositive.

In the case of this clone: The sample carries other DNA sequences with the same CDR3. The V gene is TRBV10-3, the J gene TRBJ1-2; D perhaps matches TRBD1 (5 bases). CDR3 size: 14 residues. The germline V gene has CDR1 ENHRY and CDR2 SYGVKD. The CDR3 protein is CAISSGEGSYGYTF. As DNA, the CDR3 is TGTGCTATCTCGTCGGGGGAGGGTTCGTATGGCTACACCTTC.

This rearrangement joins TRBV28 to TRBJ2-7, with a possible D match to TRBD2 (6 bases). The CDR3 spans 14 residues. Germline V gives CDR1 MDHEN, CDR2 SYDVKM. V lost 7 bases and J lost 2, with 15 bases in between. The CDR3 region is CASKEGIPTYEQYF. The DNA for the CDR3 is TGTGCCAGCAAGGAGGGAATCCCCACCTACGAGCAGTACTTC.

The rearrangement links TRBV19 to TRBJ2-2; perhaps TRBD1 as D (5 bases). Trimming shortened V by 2 bases and J by 1 base, and 11 bases separated the two germline ends. The CDR3 runs 16 residues. The germline V gene encodes CDR1 LNHDA and CDR2 SQIVND (reference sequence). CDR3 coding DNA: TGTGCCAGTAGTATACGACAGCCCCTGAACACCGGGGAGCTGTTTTTT. Translation gives CASSIRQPLNTGELFF. Using reference TRBV19 and TRBJ2-2 for the parts outside the CDR3, the full variable domain is DGGITQSPKYLFRKEGQNVTLSCEQNLNHDAMYWYRQDPGQGLRLIYYSQIVNDFQKGDIAEGYSVSREKKESFPLTVTSAQKNPTAFYLCASSIRQPLNTGELFFGEGSRLTVL.

The V and J genes are TRBV27 and TRBJ2-6; 10 bases are shared with TRBD1. From germline, CDR1 is MNHEY and CDR2 SMNVEV (reference sequence). This CDR3 is built from 18 residues. With V trimmed by 3 bases and J by 1 base, 6 bases remained unmatched. The CDR3 here is CASSFVRGQGSGANVLTF. The DNA of the CDR3 is TGTGCCAGCAGTTTCGTGCGGGGACAGGGGTCTGGGGCCAACGTCCTGACTTTC. The full variable domain, rest sourced from reference TRBV27 and TRBJ2-6, is EAQVTQNPRYLITVTGKKLTVTCSQNMNHEYMSWYRQDPGLGLRQIYYSMNVEVTDKGDVPEGYKVSRKEKRNFPLILESPSPNQTSLYFCASSFVRGQGSGANVLTFGAGSRLTVL.

The gene calls are TRBV21-1 and TRBJ2-7; the table's TRBD2 call for D was not verified on the DNA. TRBV21-1 is flagged as a pseudogene. CDR3 length: 20 residues. Written as DNA, the CDR3 is TGTGCCAGCAGCGATAGGACTCGAATCTCAGGAGTCCCCCCGGGCTACGAGCAGTACTTC. Translation gives CASSDRTRISGVPPGYEQYF.

The rearrangement joins TRBV7-9 to TRBJ1-5; TRBD1 is a possible D gene (6 bases). V lost 4 bases to trimming and J lost 4 bases, with 11 bases between them. Germline CDR1 and CDR2: SEHNR and FQNEAQ (reference sequence). CDR3 length: 14 residues. The CDR3, as DNA: TGTGCCAGCAGCTCCAGACAGGAGAATCAGCCCCAGCATTTT. Amino acids: CASSSRQENQPQHF.

This chain links TRBV18 with TRBJ2-5, with 8 bases identical to TRBD1. V was clipped by 3 bases and J by 3 bases; unmatched bases: 15. Germline lookup yields CDR1 KGHSH and CDR2 LQKENI. CDR3 size: 18 residues. For the CDR3, the DNA is TGTGCCAGCTCACCTAAGGGGCGACAGGGGAAAGTAAAAGAGACCCAGTACTTC. Its translation: CASSPKGRQGKVKETQYF.

A word on this clone: The junction does not match germline at one end; this may be a read error. This chain uses TRBV5-4 with TRBJ2-2; TRBD2 aligns across 7 bases. The V gene's germline CDR1 is SGHNT and CDR2 YYREEE (reference sequence). CDR3 length: 18 residues. The CDR3 protein is CASSFGGISLRNNGELFF. The CDR3 DNA reads as TGTGCCAGCAGCTTCGGGGGGATCAGTTTGCGGAACAACGGGGAGCTGTTTTTT.

V is TRBV19 and J is TRBJ1-2; the match to TRBD1 covers 10 bases. Germline CDR1 is LNHDA and CDR2 is SQIVND (reference sequence). V dropped 0 bases and J dropped 7; count of bases not matched to a gene: 8. The CDR3 consists of 16 residues. The DNA of the CDR3 is TGTGCCAGTAGTATAGACGCCGGGACAGGGGCTTTTGGCTACACCTTC. This translates into CASSIDAGTGAFGYTF.

The chain couples TRBV29-1 to TRBJ1-5; possible D gene TRBD1, 6 bases. CDR3 length equals 12 residues. The V gene lost 6 bases and the J gene lost 2 bases, with 8 bases spanning the gap. Germline V gene lookup returns CDR1 SQVTM and CDR2 ANQGSEA. CDR3 sequence reads: CSVRTGNQPQHF. The CDR3, as DNA: TGCAGCGTCAGGACAGGCAATCAGCCCCAGCATTTT.

The J gene is TRBJ2-7, the V gene TRBV18; 15 bases line up with TRBD2. Germline V gives CDR1 KGHSH, CDR2 LQKENI. V lost 2 bases and J lost 4; bases outside the gene matches: 3. This CDR3 has 16 amino acids. The CDR3 DNA sequence: TGTGCCAGCTCACCAGCCGGACTAGCGGGAGGGTACGAGCAGTACTTC. This codes for CASSPAGLAGGYEQYF.

This clone showed up just once. The V call is TRBV4-3, the J call TRBJ2-7; no clear D. The germline V and J ends were trimmed by 0 bases and 0 bases, with 12 bases remaining between them. CDR3 length: 16 amino acids. The germline CDR1 and CDR2 sequences are LGHNA and YSLEER. CDR3 DNA: TGCGCCAGCAGCCAAGATGAGGCACAAAGCTCCTACGAGCAGTACTTC. Translation gives CASSQDEAQSSYEQYF.

This clone was seen a single time. The chain combines TRBV30 with TRBJ1-4; D uncertain. Germline CDR1 and CDR2: GTSNPN and SVGIG (reference sequence). The CDR3 is made up of 14 amino acids. Trimming stripped 0 bases from V and 7 bases from J, with 12 bases between. CDR3 sequence (DNA): TGTGCCTGGAGTGTGAGGGCGGGAGGTGAAAAACTGTTTTTT. The encoded protein is CAWSVRAGGEKLFF.

The rearrangement joins TRBV5-1 to TRBJ1-4, with 8 bases fitting TRBD1. With V trimmed by 0 bases and J by 13 bases, 17 bases remained unmatched. Germline V CDR1 and CDR2: SGHRS, YFSETQ. The CDR3 has 17 residues. The CDR3 spells CASSLGSGTGGTGRLFF. The CDR3 DNA follows: TGCGCCAGCAGCTTGGGATCCGGGACAGGAGGGACTGGTAGACTGTTTTTT.

This clone occurred a few times. V and J are TRBV30 and TRBJ2-3; D not resolved. CDR1 and CDR2 from the germline V gene are GTSNPN and SVGIG (reference sequence). Trimming removed 2 bases from V and 0 bases from J, with 3 bases in between. CDR3 length: 12 residues. In nucleotides, the CDR3 is TGTGCCTGGAGTCAGAGCACAGATACGCAGTATTTT. Translation: CAWSQSTDTQYF. The full variable domain, its missing parts supplied by reference TRBV30 and TRBJ2-3, is SQTIHQWPATLVQPVGSPLSLECTVEGTSNPNLYWYRQAAGRGLQLLFYSVGIGQISSEVPQNLSASRPQDRQFILSSKKLLLSDSGFYLCAWSQSTDTQYFGPGTRLTVL.

V is TRBV7-2 and J is TRBJ1-4; a possible D gene is TRBD1 (6 bases). V shed 4 bases and J shed 8 bases, with 17 bases lying between them. From germline, CDR1 is SGHTA and CDR2 FQGNSA. CDR3 length: 15 amino acids. CDR3 DNA sequence: TGTGCCAGCAGCTCTTACAGGGTAACAGAAGAAAAACTGTTTTTT. Its protein product is CASSSYRVTEEKLFF.

As for this clone: The junction differs from germline at one of its ends, possibly a read error. The rearrangement links TRBV4-1 to TRBJ2-6; D is perhaps TRBD1 (5 bases). CDR3 length: 17 residues. Germline CDR1 MGHRA, CDR2 YSYEKL. In DNA form, the CDR3 reads TGCGCCAGCAGCCAAGAGGCGGTTAGTTCTGGGGCCAACGGCCTGACTTTC. Residues: CASSQEAVSSGANGLTF.

This rearrangement joins TRBV19 to TRBJ2-1, with 8 bases lining up with TRBD2. The germline V gene has CDR1 LNHDA and CDR2 SQIVND (reference sequence). V was pared by 6 bases and J by 0 bases, with 4 bases of the junction left unmatched. The CDR3 sequence is 15 residues long. CDR3: CASSLAGPSYNEQFF. CDR3 sequence (DNA): TGTGCCAGTAGCTTAGCGGGACCCTCCTACAATGAGCAGTTCTTC.

V gene TRBV11-2 combines with J gene TRBJ1-2; possibly TRBD1 for D (6 bases). V lost 5 bases and J 0 bases, leaving 16 bases between the germline ends. Germline assignment: CDR1 SGHAT and CDR2 FQNNGV. The CDR3 is made up of 16 amino acids. The CDR3 DNA sequence: TGTGCCAGCAGCCCATCAGGGACACGGCCTAACTATGGCTACACCTTC. It yields the protein CASSPSGTRPNYGYTF.

The V gene is TRBV18, the J gene TRBJ2-7; D is ambiguous. The CDR3 spans 16 residues. Germline V CDR1 and CDR2: KGHSH, LQKENI. The ends were cut back, 3 bases at V and 3 bases at J, with 18 bases in the middle. The CDR3 loop is CASSPRSVPNLYEQYF. In DNA form, the CDR3 reads TGTGCCAGCTCACCCCGATCGGTCCCGAACCTCTACGAGCAGTACTTC.

This clone was counted a few times. V gene TRBV6-5 combines with J gene TRBJ1-1; 10 nucleotides align to TRBD1. This CDR3 spans 15 amino acids. V lost 0 bases and J lost 7; bases outside the gene matches: 5. Germline CDR1 is MNHEY and CDR2 is SVGAGI. CDR3 nucleotides: TGTGCCAGCAGTTACTCCCCCCGGACAGGGGGTGAAGCTTTCTTT. This gives the protein CASSYSPRTGGEAFF.

The chain is built from TRBV5-4 and TRBJ2-2; 16 positions match TRBD2. The germline V gene has CDR1 SGHNT and CDR2 YYREEE (reference sequence). V lost 5 bases to trimming and J lost 7 bases; unmatched junction nucleotides: 11. The CDR3 has 18 residues. The CDR3 reads CASSRHGTSGGASGELFF. In DNA, the CDR3 is TGTGCCAGCAGTAGGCATGGGACTAGCGGGGGGGCGAGCGGGGAGCTGTTTTTT.

This clone was seen a single time. V is TRBV5-1 and J is TRBJ1-1; weak D call: TRBD1 (6 bases). Trimming left V 0 bases short and J 4 bases short, with 10 bases between. This CDR3 is 14 amino acids long. The germline V gene encodes CDR1 SGHRS and CDR2 YFSETQ. DNA for the CDR3: TGCGCCAGCAGCTTGGGGCGGGGGCCCACTGAAGCTTTCTTT. Translation gives CASSLGRGPTEAFF. Based on the CDR3 plus reference TRBV5-1 and TRBJ1-1, the full variable domain is KAGVTQTPRYLIKTRGQQVTLSCSPISGHRSVSWYQQTPGQGLQFLFEYFSETQRNKGNFPGRFSGRQFSNSRSEMNVSTLELGDSALYLCASSLGRGPTEAFFGQGTRLTVV.

This clone was found once. The rearrangement links TRBV7-9 to TRBJ2-3, with D tentatively TRBD1 (6 bases). V was shortened by 5 bases and J by 2 bases, with 14 bases between the two germline ends. The CDR3 spans 15 residues. Looked up from germline, CDR1 is SEHNR and CDR2 is FQNEAQ (reference sequence). Written as DNA, the CDR3 is TGTGCCAGCAGCCACCAACAGGGTCCCACAGATACGCAGTATTTT. This gives the protein CASSHQQGPTDTQYF.

The gene calls are TRBV18 and TRBJ2-3; 10 bases match TRBD2. Germline loops: CDR1 KGHSH, CDR2 LQKENI. The CDR3 sequence is 20 residues long. The trim removed 0 bases at V and 0 bases at J, leaving 12 bases unmatched. The CDR3: CASSPPRLAGEDRSTDTQYF. The CDR3 DNA reads TGTGCCAGCTCACCACCGCGGCTAGCGGGGGAGGACCGTAGCACAGATACGCAGTATTTT. The complete variable domain, with remaining parts taken from reference TRBV18 and TRBJ2-3, reads NAGVMQNPRHLVRRRGQEARLRCSPMKGHSHVYWYRQLPEEGLKFMVYLQKENIIDESGMPKERFSAEFPKEGPSILRIQQVVRGDSAAYFCASSPPRLAGEDRSTDTQYFGPGTRLTVL.

The genes are TRBV10-1 and TRBJ1-6, with 7 bases identical to TRBD1. The V and J ends lost 5 bases and 7 bases, in that order; junction bases with no gene match: 5. The length of the CDR3 is 14 residues. Germline CDR1 WNHNN, CDR2 SYGVQD (reference sequence). CDR3 nucleotide sequence: TGCGCCAGCAGTCGGGACAGAATCAATTCACCCCTCCACTTT. Encoded protein: CASSRDRINSPLHF.

J is TRBJ2-3 and V is TRBV9; D might be TRBD2 (7 bases). CDR1 is SGDLS, CDR2 YYNGEE, per germline. Trimming stripped 7 bases from V and 4 bases from J, with 19 bases between. This CDR3 region has 15 residues. CDR3 sequence reads: CASSHSGTFPDTQYF. Written as DNA, the CDR3 is TGTGCCAGCTCTCACAGCGGGACATTCCCAGATACGCAGTATTTT.

The V gene is TRBV7-2, the J gene TRBJ2-2; no reliable D call. Trimming pared 5 bases from V and 2 bases from J, leaving 12 bases between. CDR3 length: 15 amino acids. Looked up from germline, CDR1 is SGHTA and CDR2 is FQGNSA. CDR3 loop: CASSLDWINTGELFF. CDR3 DNA: TGTGCCAGCAGCCTCGACTGGATTAACACCGGGGAGCTGTTTTTT. The whole variable domain, filled in from reference TRBV7-2 and TRBJ2-2, reads GAGVSQSPSNKVTEKGKDVELRCDPISGHTALYWYRQSLGQGLEFLIYFQGNSAPDKSGLPSDRFSAERTGGSVSTLTIQRTQQEDSAVYLCASSLDWINTGELFFGEGSRLTVL.

CDR3 protein: CASSLYRGDEQFF. In DNA form, the CDR3 reads TGTGCCAGCAGCCTATACAGGGGCGATGAGCAGTTCTTC. This rearrangement joins TRBV11-2 to TRBJ2-1; 7 nucleotides match TRBD1. The CDR3 covers 13 residues. The germline V gene encodes CDR1 SGHAT and CDR2 FQNNGV. Unmatched junction bases numbered 6, after V lost 5 bases and J lost 8 bases.